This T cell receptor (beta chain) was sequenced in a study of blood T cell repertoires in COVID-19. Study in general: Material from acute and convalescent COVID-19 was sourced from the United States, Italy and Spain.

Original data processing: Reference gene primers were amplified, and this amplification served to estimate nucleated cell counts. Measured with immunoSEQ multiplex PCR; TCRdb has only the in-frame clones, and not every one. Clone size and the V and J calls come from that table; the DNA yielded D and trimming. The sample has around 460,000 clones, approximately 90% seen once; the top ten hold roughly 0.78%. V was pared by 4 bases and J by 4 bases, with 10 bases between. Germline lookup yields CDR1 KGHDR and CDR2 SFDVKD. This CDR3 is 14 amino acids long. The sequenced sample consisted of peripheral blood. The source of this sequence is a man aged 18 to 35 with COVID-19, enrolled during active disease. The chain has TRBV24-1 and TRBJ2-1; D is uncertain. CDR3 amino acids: CATSDVLEYNEQFF. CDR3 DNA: TGTGCCACCAGTGACGTGCTCGAGTACAATGAGCAGTTCTTC.